These T cell receptor beta chains were read from a single sample in a study of T cell changes during pregnancy in multiple sclerosis. Only in-frame clones appear in the TCRdb table, and some are missing; sequencing was by immunoSEQ multiplex PCR. The table has about 44,000 clones, approximately 90% seen once. Sample: CD4+ T cells from peripheral blood mononuclear cells, taken after pregnancy. These receptors were collected from a female donor with multiple sclerosis, enrolled in a pregnancy study. The CDR3 runs from the conserved cysteine through the conserved F or W. The D gene is left open where the match is weak. Expanded clones get a size class; other rows say once, few or many, or leave the size out.

V: TRBV5-5; D: -; size: -; J: TRBJ2-7; CDR3: CASSLASSAYEQYF; DNA: TGTGCCAGCAGCTTGGCCTCTAGCGCCTACGAGCAGTACTTC
V: TRBV5-1; D: TRBD2; size: -; J: TRBJ2-1; CDR3: CASSRRLAGEFSSYNEQFF; DNA: TGCGCCAGCAGCCGGAGACTAGCGGGAGAGTTCAGCTCCTACAATGAGCAGTTCTTC
V: TRBV7-2; D: TRBD2; size: -; J: TRBJ2-3; CDR3: CASSPGGLAGITDTQYF; DNA: TGTGCCAGCAGCCCAGGGGGGCTAGCGGGGATCACAGATACGCAGTATTTT
V: TRBV10-2; D: TRBD1; size: -; J: TRBJ1-1; CDR3: CASSEQTGMNTEAFF; DNA: TGCGCCAGCAGTGAACAGACAGGGATGAACACTGAAGCTTTCTTT
V: TRBV5-1; D: -; size: -; J: TRBJ1-3; CDR3: CASSLTPISGNTIYF; DNA: TGCGCCAGCAGCTTGACACCGATCTCTGGAAACACCATATATTTT
V: TRBV29-1; D: TRBD1; size: -; J: TRBJ2-7; CDR3: CSVERTGSYEQYF; DNA: TGCAGCGTTGAGCGGACAGGTTCCTACGAGCAGTACTTC
V: TRBV7-9; D: TRBD1; size: -; J: TRBJ1-1; CDR3: CASSSGGGKNTEAFF; DNA: TGTGCCAGCAGCTCAGGGGGCGGAAAGAACACTGAAGCTTTCTTT
V: TRBV30; D: -; size: -; J: TRBJ1-5; CDR3: CAWSANLVDQPQHF; DNA: TGTGCCTGGAGTGCTAATCTTGTCGATCAGCCCCAGCATTTT
V: TRBV15; D: TRBD1; size: once; J: TRBJ1-5; CDR3: CATRKRTGYSNQPQHF; DNA: TGTGCCACCAGGAAGAGGACAGGTTATAGCAATCAGCCCCAGCATTTT
V: TRBV13; D: TRBD1; size: -; J: TRBJ1-1; CDR3: CASSFRTGGEAFF; DNA: TGTGCCAGCAGCTTCCGGACAGGGGGTGAAGCTTTCTTT
V: TRBV5-4; D: TRBD1; size: -; J: TRBJ2-7; CDR3: CASSLGGYRGREEQYF; DNA: TGTGCCAGCAGCTTGGGGGGGTACAGGGGACGGGAAGAGCAGTACTTC
V: TRBV7-2; D: TRBD2; size: once; J: TRBJ2-1; CDR3: CASSLLLASGRNEQFF; DNA: TGTGCCAGCAGCTTATTACTCGCTAGCGGGAGGAATGAGCAGTTCTTC
V: TRBV5-6; D: -; size: -; J: TRBJ1-2; CDR3: CASSGQMNYGYTF; DNA: TGTGCCAGCAGCGGACAGATGAACTATGGCTACACCTTC
V: TRBV28; D: TRBD1; size: -; J: TRBJ1-5; CDR3: CASSPEGAIWGNQPQHF; DNA: TGTGCCAGCAGTCCCGAGGGGGCTATTTGGGGCAATCAGCCCCAGCATTTT
V: TRBV27; D: -; size: -; J: TRBJ2-3; CDR3: CASYRRGTQYF; DNA: TGTGCCAGCTATAGGCGGGGTACGCAGTATTTT
V: TRBV2; D: -; size: -; J: TRBJ1-4; CDR3: CASTVGVGGDEKLFF; DNA: TGTGCCAGCACGGTTGGGGTTGGCGGGGATGAAAAACTGTTTTTT
V: TRBV11-2; D: -; size: -; J: TRBJ2-5; CDR3: CASSSPGAGGETQYF; DNA: TGTGCCAGCAGCTCTCCGGGGGCAGGGGGAGAGACCCAGTACTTC
V: TRBV27; D: TRBD1; size: -; J: TRBJ2-2; CDR3: CASSLWGQGSGELFF; DNA: TGTGCCAGCAGTTTATGGGGACAGGGGTCCGGGGAGCTGTTTTTT
V: TRBV5-4; D: TRBD1; size: medium-sized; J: TRBJ1-2; CDR3: CASSGDSSYGYTF; DNA: TGTGCCAGCAGCGGGGACAGCTCCTATGGCTACACCTTC
V: TRBV28; D: TRBD1; size: -; J: TRBJ2-3; CDR3: CASSHRGLGTDTQYF; DNA: TGTGCCAGCAGTCACAGGGGGTTGGGCACAGATACGCAGTATTTT
V: TRBV29-1; D: -; size: -; J: TRBJ1-6; CDR3: CSVVVSLNSPLHF; DNA: TGCAGCGTTGTTGTGTCACTTAATTCACCCCTCCACTTT
V: TRBV10-3; D: TRBD1; size: -; J: TRBJ1-1; CDR3: CAISVDRDGSEAFF; DNA: TGTGCCATCAGTGTTGACAGGGATGGGTCTGAAGCTTTCTTT
V: TRBV9; D: TRBD1; size: -; J: TRBJ2-7; CDR3: CASSVGLLGQGIEQYF; DNA: TGTGCCAGCAGCGTAGGGTTATTGGGACAGGGGATCGAGCAGTACTTC
V: TRBV18; D: TRBD1; size: -; J: TRBJ2-5; CDR3: CASSRSRQGAETQYF; DNA: TGTGCCAGCTCTCGCTCAAGACAGGGGGCGGAGACCCAGTACTTC
V: TRBV2; D: -; size: -; J: TRBJ2-6; CDR3: CASSEYGSGANVLTF; DNA: TGTGCCAGCAGTGAATACGGGTCCGGGGCCAACGTCCTGACTTTC
V: TRBV27; D: -; size: -; J: TRBJ1-2; CDR3: CASSLQRGNYGYTF; DNA: TGTGCCAGCAGTCTACAGCGGGGAAACTATGGCTACACCTTC
V: TRBV30; D: TRBD2; size: -; J: TRBJ2-5; CDR3: CACDSGSGQETQYF; DNA: TGTGCCTGTGATAGCGGGAGCGGTCAAGAGACCCAGTACTTC
V: TRBV18; D: TRBD1; size: -; J: TRBJ2-1; CDR3: CASSDGDRVYNEQFF; DNA: TGTGCCAGCTCAGACGGGGACAGGGTGTACAATGAGCAGTTCTTC
V: TRBV27; D: TRBD2; size: -; J: TRBJ2-2; CDR3: CASSLISSGRTGELFF; DNA: TGTGCCAGCAGTTTAATATCTAGCGGGAGAACCGGGGAGCTGTTTTTT
V: TRBV5-1; D: -; size: -; J: TRBJ1-1; CDR3: CASSSSSGGGTEAFF; DNA: TGCGCCAGCAGCAGCTCATCGGGTGGGGGGACTGAAGCTTTCTTT